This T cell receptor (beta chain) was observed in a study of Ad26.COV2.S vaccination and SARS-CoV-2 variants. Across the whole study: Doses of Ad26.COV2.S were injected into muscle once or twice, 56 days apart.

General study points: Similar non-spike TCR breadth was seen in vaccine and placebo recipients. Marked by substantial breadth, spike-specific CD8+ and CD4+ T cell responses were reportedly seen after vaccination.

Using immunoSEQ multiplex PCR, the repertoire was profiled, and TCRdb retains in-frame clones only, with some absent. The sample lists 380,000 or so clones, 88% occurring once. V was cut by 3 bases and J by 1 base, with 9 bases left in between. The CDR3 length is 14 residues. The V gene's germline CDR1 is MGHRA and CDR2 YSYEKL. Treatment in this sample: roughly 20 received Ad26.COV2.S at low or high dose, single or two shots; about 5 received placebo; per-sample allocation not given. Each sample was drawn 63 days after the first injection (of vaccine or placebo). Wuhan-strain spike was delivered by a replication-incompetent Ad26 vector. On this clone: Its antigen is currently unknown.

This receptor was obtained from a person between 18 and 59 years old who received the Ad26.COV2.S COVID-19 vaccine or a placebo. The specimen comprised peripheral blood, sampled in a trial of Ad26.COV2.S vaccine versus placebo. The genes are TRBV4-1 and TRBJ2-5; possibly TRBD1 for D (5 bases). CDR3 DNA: TGCGCCAGCAGCCATCGTAGGGGCCAAGAGACCCAGTACTTC. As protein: CASSHRRGQETQYF.